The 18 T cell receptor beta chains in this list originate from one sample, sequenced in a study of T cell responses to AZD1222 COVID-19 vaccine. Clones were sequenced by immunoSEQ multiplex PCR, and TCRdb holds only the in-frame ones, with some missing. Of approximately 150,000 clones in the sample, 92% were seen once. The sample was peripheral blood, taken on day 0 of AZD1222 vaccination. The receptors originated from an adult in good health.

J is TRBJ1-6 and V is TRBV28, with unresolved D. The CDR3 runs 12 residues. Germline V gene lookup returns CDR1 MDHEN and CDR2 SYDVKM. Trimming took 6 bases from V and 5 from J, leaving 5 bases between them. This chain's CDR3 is CASRLDNSPLHF. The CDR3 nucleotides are TGTGCCAGCAGGCTAGATAATTCACCCCTCCACTTT.

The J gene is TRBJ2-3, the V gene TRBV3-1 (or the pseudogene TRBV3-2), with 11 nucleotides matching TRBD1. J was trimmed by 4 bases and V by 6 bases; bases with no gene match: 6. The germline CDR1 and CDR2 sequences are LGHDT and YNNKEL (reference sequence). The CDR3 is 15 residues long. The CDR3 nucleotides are TGTGCCAGCAGTGCCTGGACAGGGGGCGCAGATACGCAGTATTTT. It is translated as CASSAWTGGADTQYF.

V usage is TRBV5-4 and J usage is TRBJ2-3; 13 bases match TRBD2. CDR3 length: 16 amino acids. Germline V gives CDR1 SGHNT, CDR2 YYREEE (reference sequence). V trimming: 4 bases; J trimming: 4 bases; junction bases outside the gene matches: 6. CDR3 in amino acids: CASSQWTSGSSDTQYF. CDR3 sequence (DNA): TGTGCCAGCAGCCAATGGACTAGCGGGAGTTCAGATACGCAGTATTTT.

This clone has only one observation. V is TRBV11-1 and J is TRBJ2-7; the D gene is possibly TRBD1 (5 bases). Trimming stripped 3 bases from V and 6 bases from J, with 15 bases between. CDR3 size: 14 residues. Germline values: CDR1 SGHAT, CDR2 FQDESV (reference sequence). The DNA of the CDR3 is TGTGCCAGCAGCTTCCAGGGTTTGATAGGCGAGCAGTACTTC. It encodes CASSFQGLIGEQYF.

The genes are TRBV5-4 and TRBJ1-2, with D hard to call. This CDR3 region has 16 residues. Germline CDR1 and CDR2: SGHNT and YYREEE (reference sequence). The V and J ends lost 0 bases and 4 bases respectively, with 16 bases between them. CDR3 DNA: TGTGCCAGCAGCTTGGGAACGATGGCGGAACTCTATGGCTACACCTTC. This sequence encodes CASSLGTMAELYGYTF.

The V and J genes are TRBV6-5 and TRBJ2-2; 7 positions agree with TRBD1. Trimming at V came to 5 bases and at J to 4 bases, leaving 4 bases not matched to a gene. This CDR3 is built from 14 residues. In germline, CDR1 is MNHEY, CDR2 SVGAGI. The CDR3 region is CASSRDSRTGELFF. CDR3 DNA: TGTGCCAGCAGTAGGGACAGTCGCACCGGGGAGCTGTTTTTT.

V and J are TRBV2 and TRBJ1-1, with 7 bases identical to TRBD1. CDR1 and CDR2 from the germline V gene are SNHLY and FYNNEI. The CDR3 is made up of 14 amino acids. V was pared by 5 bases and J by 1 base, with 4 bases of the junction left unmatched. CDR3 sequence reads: CASSRDSWNTEAFF. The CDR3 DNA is TGTGCCAGCAGTAGGGACAGCTGGAACACTGAAGCTTTCTTT.

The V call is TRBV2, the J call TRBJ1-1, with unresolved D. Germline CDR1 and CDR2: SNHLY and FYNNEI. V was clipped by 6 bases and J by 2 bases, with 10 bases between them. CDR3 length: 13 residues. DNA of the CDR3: TGTGCCAGCAGGTACAGACTCAACACTGAAGCTTTCTTT. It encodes CASRYRLNTEAFF.

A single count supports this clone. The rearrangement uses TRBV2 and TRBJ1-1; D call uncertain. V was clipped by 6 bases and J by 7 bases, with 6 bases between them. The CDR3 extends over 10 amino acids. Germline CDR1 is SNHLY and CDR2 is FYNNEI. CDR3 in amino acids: CASRGSEAFF. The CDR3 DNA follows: TGTGCCAGCAGGGGCAGTGAAGCTTTCTTT.

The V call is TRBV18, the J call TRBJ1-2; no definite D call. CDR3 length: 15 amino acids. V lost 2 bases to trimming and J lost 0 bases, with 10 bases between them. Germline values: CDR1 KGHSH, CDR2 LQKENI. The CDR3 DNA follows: TGTGCCAGCTCACCAGAGGAAGATACTAACTATGGCTACACCTTC. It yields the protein CASSPEEDTNYGYTF.

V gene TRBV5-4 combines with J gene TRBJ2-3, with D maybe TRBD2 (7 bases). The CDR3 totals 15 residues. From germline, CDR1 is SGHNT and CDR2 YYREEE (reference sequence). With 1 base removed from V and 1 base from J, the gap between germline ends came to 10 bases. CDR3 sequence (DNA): TGTGCCAGCAGCTTGAGGGGGGGTGGCACAGATACGCAGTATTTT. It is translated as CASSLRGGGTDTQYF.

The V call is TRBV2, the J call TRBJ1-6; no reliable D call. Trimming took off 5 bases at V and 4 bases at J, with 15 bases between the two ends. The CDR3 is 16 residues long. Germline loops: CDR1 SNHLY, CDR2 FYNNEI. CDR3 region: CASSPILVLYNSPLHF. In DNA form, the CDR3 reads TGTGCCAGCAGTCCGATTCTAGTCCTGTATAATTCACCCCTCCACTTT.

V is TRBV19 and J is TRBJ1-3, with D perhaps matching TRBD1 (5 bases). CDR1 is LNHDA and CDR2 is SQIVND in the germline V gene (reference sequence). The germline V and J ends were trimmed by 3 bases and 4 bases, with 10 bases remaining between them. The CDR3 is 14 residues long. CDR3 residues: CASSIGAQGNTIYF. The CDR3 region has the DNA TGTGCCAGTAGTATTGGGGCACAAGGAAACACCATATATTTT.

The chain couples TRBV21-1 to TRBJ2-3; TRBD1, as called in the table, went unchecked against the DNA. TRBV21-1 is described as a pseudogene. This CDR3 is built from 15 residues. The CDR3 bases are TGTGCCAGCAAAAACTTGGGACAGTTTAAAGATACGCAGTATTTT. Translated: CASKNLGQFKDTQYF.

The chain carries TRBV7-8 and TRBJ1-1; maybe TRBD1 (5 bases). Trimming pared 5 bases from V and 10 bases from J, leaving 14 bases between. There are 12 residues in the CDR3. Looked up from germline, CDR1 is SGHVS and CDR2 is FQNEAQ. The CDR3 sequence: CASSVQGVGAFF. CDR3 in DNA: TGTGCCAGCAGCGTGCAGGGAGTTGGAGCTTTCTTT. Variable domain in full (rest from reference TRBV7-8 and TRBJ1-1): GAGVSQSPRYKVAKRGQDVALRCDPISGHVSLFWYQQALGQGPEFLTYFQNEAQLDKSGLPSDRFFAERPEGSVSTLKIQRTQQEDSAVYLCASSVQGVGAFFGQGTRLTVV.

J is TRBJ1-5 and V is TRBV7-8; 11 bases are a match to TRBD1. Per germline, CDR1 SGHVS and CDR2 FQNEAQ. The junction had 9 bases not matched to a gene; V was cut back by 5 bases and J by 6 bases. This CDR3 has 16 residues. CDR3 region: CASSPMGQGVGQPQHF. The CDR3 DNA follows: TGTGCCAGCAGCCCAATGGGACAGGGGGTGGGTCAGCCCCAGCATTTT. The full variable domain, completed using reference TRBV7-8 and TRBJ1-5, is GAGVSQSPRYKVAKRGQDVALRCDPISGHVSLFWYQQALGQGPEFLTYFQNEAQLDKSGLPSDRFFAERPEGSVSTLKIQRTQQEDSAVYLCASSPMGQGVGQPQHFGDGTRLSIL.

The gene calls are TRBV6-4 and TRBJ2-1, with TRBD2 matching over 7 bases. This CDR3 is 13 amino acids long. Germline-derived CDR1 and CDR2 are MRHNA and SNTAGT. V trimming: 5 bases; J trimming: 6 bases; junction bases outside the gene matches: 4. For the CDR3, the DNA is TGTGCCAGCAGTAGCGGGGCCTCCAATGAGCAGTTCTTC. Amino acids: CASSSGASNEQFF.

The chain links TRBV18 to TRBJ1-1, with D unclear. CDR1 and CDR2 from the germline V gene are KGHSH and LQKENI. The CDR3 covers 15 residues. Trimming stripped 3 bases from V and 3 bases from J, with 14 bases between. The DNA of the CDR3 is TGTGCCAGCTCACCTCGCTTTGGGGAGGACACTGAAGCTTTCTTT. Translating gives CASSPRFGEDTEAFF.